The TCR beta chain under discussion was sequenced for a study of blood T cell repertoires in COVID-19. Trimming left V 4 bases short and J 4 bases short, with 14 bases between. The CDR3 loop spans 13 amino acids. Germline CDR1 and CDR2: SQVTM and ANQGSEA. Here immunoSEQ multiplex PCR was the method, and the copy in TCRdb shows in-frame clones only, minus some. The table records approximately 160,000 clones, 83% of them present only once. The sample consisted of PBMCs or T cells enriched from blood (not recorded which). This TCR came from a woman between 50 and 59 years old in a cohort exposed to, infected with or recovered from COVID-19 (not recorded which). This sequence joins TRBV29-1 and TRBJ2-7; D perhaps matches TRBD1 (6 bases). CDR3 in DNA: TGCAGCGTTGTAGGCAGGGGCCTGTACGAGCAGTACTTC. Its translation: CSVVGRGLYEQYF.